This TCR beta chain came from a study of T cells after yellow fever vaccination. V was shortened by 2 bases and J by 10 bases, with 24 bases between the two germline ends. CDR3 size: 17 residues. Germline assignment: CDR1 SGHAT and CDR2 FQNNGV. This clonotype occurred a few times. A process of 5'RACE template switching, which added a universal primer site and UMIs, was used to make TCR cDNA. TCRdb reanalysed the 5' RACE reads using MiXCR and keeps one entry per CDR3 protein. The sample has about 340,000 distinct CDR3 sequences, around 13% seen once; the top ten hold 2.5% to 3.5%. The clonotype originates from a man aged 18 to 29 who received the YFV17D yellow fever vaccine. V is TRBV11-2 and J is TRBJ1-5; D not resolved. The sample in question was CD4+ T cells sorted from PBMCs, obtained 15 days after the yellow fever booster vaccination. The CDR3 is CASSLPQDRPMVFPQHF. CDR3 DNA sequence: TGTGCCAGCAGCTTACCACAAGACCGCCCTATGGTTTTTCCCCAGCATTTT.